This TCR beta chain was identified in a study of regulatory T cells in long-lasting Graves disease. Study results and limitations: New patients shared fewer public clonotypes (966) than persistent patients did (approximately 3,000). The researchers studied only peripheral blood, not thyroid tissue.

As for time point: persistent/refractory GD, antithyroid drugs over 5 years with positive TRAb. Extracted RNA from PBMCs served as the source of the TCR library. Note on this clonotype: Its specificity is not known.

The CDR3 contains 14 residues. J gave up 5 bases and V 5 bases, and 9 bases lay outside the gene matches. Germline V gives CDR1 SGHNT, CDR2 YENEEA. For TCR beta, libraries came from iRepertoire HTBI primers and Arm-PCR of CDR3 regions. TCRdb re-called the multiplex PCR reads with MiXCR, one entry per CDR3 protein. The table has 650,000 to 850,000 distinct CDR3 sequences, 30% seen once; the top ten hold 40% to 55%. The sequencing here drew on peripheral blood mononuclear cells (PBMCs), taken when the disease was refractory, from a patient treated with antithyroid drugs. The receptor was isolated from a female donor with Graves disease. J is TRBJ2-7 and V is TRBV11-3, with TRBD1 matching 7 bases. The chain's CDR3 is CASSPRDRLNEQYF. CDR3 bases: TGTGCCAGCAGCCCCCGGGACAGACTAAACGAGCAGTACTTC.